The TCR beta chain under discussion was sequenced for a study of spatial heterogeneity in lung cancer. Study-level findings and limits: Tumor mutation count correlated with how many alpha and beta TCRs expanded intratumorally.

The time point denotes: sample taken at primary tumor resection. With regard to this clonotype: Its matching antigen is unknown.

TCRdb ran MiXCR on the 5' RACE reads and lists one entry per CDR3 protein. The sample records several thousand distinct CDR3 sequences, more than 10% being singletons. The sequence was collected from a male donor with early-stage non-small cell lung cancer. The sequenced sample was lung tumor tissue, obtained at surgery.

The CDR3 nucleotides read TGTGCCTGGAGTACCCAGACAGGGAAAGTTGAAGCTTTCTTT. This translates into CAWSTQTGKVEAFF. This rearrangement joins TRBV30 to TRBJ1-1, with 7 bases that match TRBD1. J gave up 7 bases and V 2 bases, and 10 bases lay outside the gene matches. The CDR3 is 14 residues long. Germline V gene lookup returns CDR1 GTSNPN and CDR2 SVGIG (reference sequence).